These 11 T cell receptor beta chains came from one sample sequenced in a study of CD8+ T cells in alopecia areata. The treatment was: oral pan-JAK inhibitor, 5-10 mg twice daily. Extracted from the samples, RNA was reverse transcribed into cDNA to serve as the sequencing template. Sequencing was performed with immunoSEQ multiplex PCR; in TCRdb, only in-frame clones are kept and a portion is missing. The sample contains about 120,000 clones, 53% of which appear only once. The specimen was CD4+ T cells sorted from blood, collected at week 4, from a patient treated with tofacitinib. These receptors all stem from a human donor with alopecia areata.

The chain employs TRBV6-1 and TRBJ1-6; no clear D gene. V was cut by 5 bases and J by 9 bases, with 8 bases left in between. Germline values: CDR1 MNHNS, CDR2 SASEGT. The CDR3 totals 12 residues. DNA for the CDR3: TGTGCCAGCAGTAACTATCCTTCACCCCTCCACTTT. This sequence encodes CASSNYPSPLHF.

This clone has more than one count but fewer than ten. V usage is TRBV28 and J usage is TRBJ2-1; D may be TRBD2 (5 bases). Deletions cut 2 bases from V and 9 bases from J, with 14 bases between. CDR1 and CDR2 from the germline V gene are MDHEN and SYDVKM. The CDR3 is 14 residues long. The CDR3 spells CASSLTASWSEQFF. CDR3 DNA: TGTGCCAGCAGTTTAACGGCTAGCTGGAGTGAGCAGTTCTTC.

This clone appeared a few times. The J gene is TRBJ2-1, the V gene TRBV29-1; weak D call: TRBD2 (6 bases). The CDR3 contains 14 residues. Trimming stripped 6 bases from V and 3 bases from J, with 15 bases between. Germline CDR1 and CDR2: SQVTM and ANQGSEA. The DNA of the CDR3 is TGCAGCGTACAGGCGGGACTGGTCTACAATGAGCAGTTCTTC. It encodes CSVQAGLVYNEQFF.

This clone was counted between two and nine times. V usage is TRBV2 and J usage is TRBJ2-7; 10 bases are a match to TRBD2. Germline V gene data show CDR1 as SNHLY and CDR2 as FYNNEI. The CDR3 has 14 amino acids. V gave up 6 bases and J gave up 2 bases; unmatched junction bases: 4. CDR3 in amino acids: CASRGLATTYEQYF. The CDR3 DNA sequence: TGTGCCAGCAGGGGACTAGCGACAACCTACGAGCAGTACTTC. Looking up the rest from reference TRBV2 and TRBJ2-7 gives the full variable domain: EPEVTQTPSHQVTQMGQEVILRCVPISNHLYFYWYRQILGQKVEFLVSFYNNEISEKSEIFDDQFSVERPDGSNFTLKIRSTKLEDSAMYFCASRGLATTYEQYFGPGTRLTVT.

The genes are TRBV30 and TRBJ2-2; D gene ambiguous. V was cut by 3 bases and J by 0 bases, with 8 bases left in between. The CDR3 extends over 14 amino acids. Germline V CDR1 and CDR2: GTSNPN, SVGIG (reference sequence). The CDR3 DNA reads as TGTGCCTGGAGGGGTTTGTCGAACACCGGGGAGCTGTTTTTT. It translates to CAWRGLSNTGELFF.

A few counts support this clone. The CDR3 reads CSVERGTDTQYF. CDR3 sequence (DNA): TGCAGCGTTGAACGGGGGACAGATACGCAGTATTTT. This chain uses TRBV29-1 with TRBJ2-3; maybe TRBD2 (6 bases). Germline V lookup: CDR1 SQVTM, CDR2 ANQGSEA. This CDR3 comprises 12 residues. V was pared by 2 bases and J by 3 bases, with 6 bases between.

The chain joins TRBV7-9 to TRBJ1-6; 7 bases align to TRBD1. The V segment lost 1 base and the J segment 6 bases; nucleotides outside the gene matches: 6. The length of the CDR3 is 16 residues. The germline V gene has CDR1 SEHNR and CDR2 FQNEAQ (reference sequence). CDR3 coding DNA: TGTGCCAGCAGCTTAGGGCGGAAGGGGGCTAATTCACCCCTCCACTTT. It codes for CASSLGRKGANSPLHF.

This chain joins TRBV7-9 and TRBJ2-7; D uncertain. V lost 5 bases and J 7 bases, leaving 12 bases between the germline ends. Germline-derived CDR1 and CDR2 are SEHNR and FQNEAQ (reference sequence). The CDR3 contains 12 residues. CDR3 loop: CASSHSDREQYF. CDR3 coding DNA: TGTGCCAGCAGCCATTCCGACCGGGAGCAGTACTTC.

This clone was found a few times. This chain uses TRBV23-1 with TRBJ2-1, with 8 bases that match TRBD1. TRBV23-1 is an open reading frame, and its role is uncertain. V lost 2 bases, J lost 5 bases, and 2 bases stayed unmatched. The CDR3 extends over 14 amino acids. CDR3 sequence: CASSQGTGHNEQFF. DNA of the CDR3: TGCGCCAGCAGTCAAGGGACAGGACACAATGAGCAGTTCTTC.

The chain has TRBV4-2 and TRBJ2-1; D perhaps matches TRBD2 (6 bases). Trimming removed 1 base at V and 3 bases at J, with 13 bases between. The CDR3 has 16 amino acids. Germline V lookup: CDR1 LGHNA, CDR2 YNFKEQ. The CDR3 DNA reads as TGTGCCAGCAGCCAAGTATCGGCTAGCGTCTACAATGAGCAGTTCTTC. This gives the protein CASSQVSASVYNEQFF.

V usage is TRBV6-1 and J usage is TRBJ2-7, with a tentative D call TRBD1 (5 bases). This CDR3 is 15 amino acids long. Germline CDR1 reads MNHNS; CDR2 reads SASEGT. V was pared by 2 bases and J by 3 bases, with 14 bases between. CDR3: CASSESRVSGYEQYF. Written as DNA, the CDR3 is TGTGCCAGCAGTGAAAGCAGGGTCTCGGGCTACGAGCAGTACTTC.